The next 8 T cell receptor beta chains were all read from a single sample in a study of T-cell reconstitution after alpha-beta-depleted transplantation in children. Using unique molecular identifiers, the investigators prepared the TCRbeta library. In TCRdb, the PCR reads were re-called with MiXCR into one record per CDR3 protein. The sample yields approximately 500,000 distinct CDR3 sequences, over 25% seen once. The sequences come from PBMCs, collected before TCRalphabeta/CD19-depleted stem cell transplant. The receptor source for this set is a boy younger than two with Wiskott-Aldrich syndrome, due to receive a stem cell transplant.

V is TRBV28 and J is TRBJ2-1; D perhaps matches TRBD2 (6 bases). V was pared by 8 bases and J by 9 bases, with 23 bases between. The CDR3 totals 15 residues. CDR1 is MDHEN, CDR2 SYDVKM, per germline. CDR3 DNA: TGTGCCAGCGAAGGTCGGGGGAGGAAAACAGGTGAGCAGTTCTTC. As protein: CASEGRGRKTGEQFF.

This clonotype was found a few times. J is TRBJ2-1 and V is TRBV7-2; 11 positions match TRBD2. V lost 4 bases, J lost 7 bases, and 9 bases stayed unmatched. The CDR3 runs to 16 residues. Germline V gene lookup returns CDR1 SGHTA and CDR2 FQGNSA. The CDR3 here is CASSYQIAGGVNEQFF. CDR3 coding DNA: TGTGCCAGCAGCTACCAGATAGCGGGAGGGGTTAATGAGCAGTTCTTC. Full variable domain (missing parts from reference TRBV7-2 and TRBJ2-1): GAGVSQSPSNKVTEKGKDVELRCDPISGHTALYWYRQSLGQGLEFLIYFQGNSAPDKSGLPSDRFSAERTGGSVSTLTIQRTQQEDSAVYLCASSYQIAGGVNEQFFGPGTRLTVL.

The chain employs TRBV19 and TRBJ2-3; D not certain. The CDR3 is made up of 15 amino acids. Germline CDR1 and CDR2: LNHDA and SQIVND (reference sequence). V lost 6 bases, J lost 2 bases, and 15 bases lay in between. CDR3 in amino acids: CASREYGGSTDTQYF. The CDR3 nucleotides are TGTGCCAGTAGAGAATACGGTGGGTCCACAGATACGCAGTATTTT.

This chain connects TRBV11-2 to TRBJ2-1, with 8 bases aligning to TRBD1. V shed 5 bases, J shed 9 bases, and the junction held 9 bases outside the gene matches. The CDR3 sequence is 14 residues long. Germline V gene sequence: CDR1 SGHAT, CDR2 FQNNGV. In DNA, the CDR3 is TGTGCCAGCAGCCCGCGGACAGGGATTGGTGAGCAGTTCTTC. Translated, it gives CASSPRTGIGEQFF.

The CDR3 nucleotides are TGTGCCATCAGTGCGACTTCGGCGGCCTACAATGAGCAGTTCTTC. Its translation: CAISATSAAYNEQFF. The chain employs TRBV10-3 and TRBJ2-1; D not certain. CDR1 ENHRY and CDR2 SYGVKD come from the germline V gene. The V and J ends lost 4 bases and 2 bases respectively, with 12 bases between them. The CDR3 is 15 residues long.

This clonotype was detected only a few times. The genes are TRBV27 and TRBJ2-2, with a possible D match to TRBD1 (6 bases). The CDR3 extends over 14 amino acids. Germline-derived CDR1 and CDR2 are MNHEY and SMNVEV (reference sequence). Trimming took off 6 bases at V and 6 bases at J, with 14 bases between the two ends. The CDR3 here is CASSFTGIAGELFF. DNA for the CDR3: TGTGCCAGCAGCTTTACAGGGATAGCCGGGGAGCTGTTTTTT.

J is TRBJ2-3 and V is TRBV20-1; D not resolved. Per the germline V gene, CDR1 is DFQATT and CDR2 is SNEGSKA (reference sequence). The CDR3 is made up of 12 amino acids. CDR3 loop: CTVVPATDTQYF. The CDR3 region has the DNA TGCACAGTGGTCCCGGCGACAGATACGCAGTATTTT.

This clonotype came up a few times. This sequence joins TRBV5-1 and TRBJ2-2; 10 bases line up with TRBD1. The V and J ends lost 4 bases and 4 bases, in that order; junction bases with no gene match: 7. CDR1 and CDR2 from the germline V gene are SGHRS and YFSETQ. This CDR3 has 16 residues. The CDR3 DNA is TGCGCCAGCAGCCGACAGGGGGCGTGGGGCACCGGGGAGCTGTTTTTT. It translates to CASSRQGAWGTGELFF. Full variable domain (remainder filled in from reference TRBV5-1 and TRBJ2-2): KAGVTQTPRYLIKTRGQQVTLSCSPISGHRSVSWYQQTPGQGLQFLFEYFSETQRNKGNFPGRFSGRQFSNSRSEMNVSTLELGDSALYLCASSRQGAWGTGELFFGEGSRLTVL.